These 25 T cell receptor beta chains were sequenced from one sample in a study of blood T cells in healthy people across ages. Next came a second PCR, run for about 7 to 11 cycles, which used a sample-barcoded 5' primer along with a J-beta primer mix. TCRdb called the 5' RACE reads again in MiXCR, with one record for every CDR3 protein. This table holds 870,000 or so distinct CDR3 sequences, 29% found once. The specimen sequenced was blood. These receptors all come from a woman older than 75 in good health.

This clonotype was seen repeatedly, ten times or more. CDR3 amino acids: CSVGRVGYGYTF. CDR3 nucleotide sequence: TGCAGCGTTGGACGGGTCGGCTATGGCTACACCTTC. The chain has TRBV29-1 and TRBJ1-2; D remains unclear. The germline V gene encodes CDR1 SQVTM and CDR2 ANQGSEA. The length of the CDR3 is 12 residues. V gave up 4 bases and J gave up 4 bases, with 10 bases separating them.

This clonotype was counted a few times. The chain combines TRBV21-1 with TRBJ2-7; TRBD1 is taken as the D call from the table, unchecked against the DNA. TRBV21-1 is reported as a pseudogene. This CDR3 has 19 amino acids. CDR3 sequence reads: CASSPHRDRGQKGAYEQYF. CDR3 coding DNA: TGTGCCAGCAGCCCCCATCGGGACAGGGGGCAAAAAGGCGCCTACGAGCAGTACTTC.

At least ten counts were recorded for this clonotype. V and J are TRBV25-1 and TRBJ2-3, with D hard to call. CDR3 length: 14 residues. V was cut by 7 bases and J by 4 bases, with 15 bases left in between. Germline V CDR1 and CDR2: MGHDK, SYGVNS. CDR3 nucleotide sequence: TGTGCCAGCAATGATAGAAGGAACGCAGATACGCAGTATTTT. Its protein is CASNDRRNADTQYF.

This clonotype came up a few times. The CDR3 here is CASSTQGMRVTDTQYF. The CDR3 nucleotides are TGTGCCAGTAGTACGCAGGGAATGAGGGTCACAGATACGCAGTATTTT. The chain has TRBV19 and TRBJ2-3; D may match TRBD1 or TRBD2 (5 bases each). The CDR3 totals 16 residues. Germline V gene sequence: CDR1 LNHDA, CDR2 SQIVND (reference sequence). V shed 4 bases and J shed 2 bases, with 16 bases lying between them.

This clonotype was recorded a few times. J is TRBJ1-1 and V is TRBV9; D uncertain. From germline, CDR1 is SGDLS and CDR2 YYNGEE. The CDR3 runs to 14 residues. Between the trimmed V and J ends, which lost 4 bases and 6 bases, there was a span of 16 bases. This CDR3 reads CASSLSVTAPEAFF. The CDR3 DNA follows: TGTGCCAGCAGCCTCAGTGTCACAGCTCCTGAAGCTTTCTTT.

This clonotype was seen once. This rearrangement joins TRBV19 to TRBJ1-2; TRBD1 agrees at 7 bases. The length of the CDR3 is 15 residues. The trim removed 6 bases at V and 8 bases at J, leaving 15 bases unmatched. CDR1 and CDR2 (germline): LNHDA, SQIVND (reference sequence). The CDR3 bases are TGTGCCAGTAGCGAAACGGGAAACAGGGGCTACGGCTACACCTTC. This gives the protein CASSETGNRGYGYTF.

This clonotype was observed many times. The chain recombines TRBV9 with TRBJ1-2, with 7 bases aligning to TRBD1. Germline CDR1 is SGDLS and CDR2 is YYNGEE. V lost 3 bases to trimming and J lost 4 bases; unmatched junction nucleotides: 6. The CDR3 is made up of 14 amino acids. For the CDR3, the DNA is TGTGCCAGCAGCGAGGACAGGAGTCCCTATGGCTACACCTTC. This translates into CASSEDRSPYGYTF. Full variable domain (rest looked up from reference TRBV9 and TRBJ1-2): DSGVTQTPKHLITATGQRVTLRCSPRSGDLSVYWYQQSLDQGLQFLIQYYNGEERAKGNILERFSAQQFPDLHSELNLSSLELGDSALYFCASSEDRSPYGYTFGSGTRLTVV.

The chain links TRBV2 to TRBJ2-5, with D perhaps matching TRBD2 (6 bases). The V end was cut by 2 bases, the J end by 4 bases, with 17 bases between. The CDR3 runs to 16 residues. CDR1 and CDR2 (germline): SNHLY, FYNNEI. The chain's CDR3 is CASSESSVGERETQYF. The CDR3 DNA is TGTGCCAGCAGTGAATCTAGCGTGGGAGAGAGAGAGACCCAGTACTTC.

This clonotype was recorded once. Compared with germline, one end of the junction differs, possibly owing to a read error. The chain links TRBV6-2 or TRBV6-3 to TRBJ2-2; D perhaps matches TRBD2 (6 bases). Germline CDR1 and CDR2: MNHEY and SVGEGT. This CDR3 is 16 amino acids long. The CDR3 is CASSTLRRGGTGERFF. DNA of the CDR3: TGTGCCAGCAGTACCCTCCGGCGGGGCGGCACCGGGGAGCGGTTTTTT.

This clonotype was detected ten times or more. V gene TRBV20-1 combines with J gene TRBJ1-4, with 8 bases identical to TRBD1. The CDR3 is 18 residues long. V dropped 3 bases and J dropped 0; count of bases not matched to a gene: 12. Germline V CDR1 and CDR2: DFQATT, SNEGSKA (reference sequence). The CDR3 bases are TGCAGTGCTAGTCGACAGGGGCGCAGAGGTGCAACTAATGAAAAACTGTTTTTT. Its translation: CSASRQGRRGATNEKLFF.

The rearrangement joins TRBV7-2 to TRBJ2-4; the match to TRBD1 covers 9 bases. This CDR3 has 15 residues. With V trimmed by 7 bases and J by 15 bases, 19 bases remained unmatched. Germline CDR1 is SGHTA and CDR2 is FQGNSA. CDR3 protein: CASTEGGQGFSLGYF. Here the CDR3 DNA reads TGTGCCAGCACCGAAGGGGGACAGGGATTCAGTTTGGGGTACTTC.

Concerning this clonotype: A read error may explain this, as a much larger clone is one base away. The rearrangement uses TRBV15 and TRBJ2-7; 8 bases match TRBD1. The CDR3 loop spans 15 amino acids. Trimming took 11 bases from V and 1 from J; bases not matched to a gene: 13. CDR1 is LNHNV and CDR2 is YYDKDF in the germline V gene (reference sequence). The CDR3 DNA follows: TGTGCCGCCACAGTAGGACAGGGCGTATCCTACGAGCAGTACTTC. Protein: CAATVGQGVSYEQYF.

This clonotype was observed once. A much larger clone sits a single nucleotide away, making a read error possible. This chain connects TRBV25-1 to TRBJ2-3, with a weak D call TRBD2 (6 bases). This CDR3 has 14 amino acids. Germline CDR1 and CDR2: MGHDK and SYGVNS. V was shortened by 3 bases and J by 10 bases, with 17 bases between the two germline ends. For the CDR3, the DNA is TGTGCCAGCAGTGACCCCCGGGGGATTGATGCGCAGTATTTT. It yields the protein CASSDPRGIDAQYF.

The J gene is TRBJ2-3, the V gene TRBV10-3, with 8 bases matching TRBD1. V dropped 6 bases and J dropped 0; count of bases not matched to a gene: 5. The CDR3 has 15 amino acids. CDR1 and CDR2 (germline): ENHRY, SYGVKD. CDR3 region: CAISKTGESTDTQYF. DNA for the CDR3: TGTGCCATCAGCAAGACAGGGGAGAGCACAGATACGCAGTATTTT.

This clonotype was picked up a small number of times. A much larger clone differs by one base, so this may be a read error. The rearrangement joins TRBV5-1 to TRBJ2-1, with TRBD2 matching 7 bases. The DNA end is more similar to TRBJ2-7, so the J call may be wrong. This CDR3 spans 17 amino acids. The germline V gene encodes CDR1 SGHRS and CDR2 YFSETQ. The DNA for the CDR3 is TGCGCCAGCAGCATGACCCAAGCGGGGTGGTCCTACAATGAGCAGTACTTC. Residues: CASSMTQAGWSYNEQYF.

As concerns this clonotype: Being one base from a much bigger clone, this may be a read error. The V and J genes are TRBV6-5 and TRBJ2-3; 7 bases are shared with TRBD2. There are 15 residues in the CDR3. In germline, CDR1 is MNHEY, CDR2 SVGAGI. After removal of 6 bases from V and 1 base from J, the junction contained 7 bases not matched to a gene. CDR3 bases: TGTGCCAGCAGAGCGAGCGGGGCCGGCACAGATACGCAGTATTTT. Residues: CASRASGAGTDTQYF.

The J gene is TRBJ2-3, the V gene TRBV14, with 11 bases that match TRBD1. CDR1 is SGHDN, CDR2 FVKESK, per germline. The CDR3 length is 16 residues. The trim removed 4 bases at V and 7 bases at J, leaving 10 bases unmatched. Here the CDR3 DNA reads TGTGCCAGCAGCCCCGGACAGGGGGCCGGAGGTAATACGCAGTATTTT. Its protein is CASSPGQGAGGNTQYF.

This clonotype has a handful of counts. The CDR3 nucleotides read TGCGGCTCAGGGAACACTGAAGCTTTCTTT. Its translation: CGSGNTEAFF. The chain recombines TRBV29-1 with TRBJ1-1; unclear D gene. Per germline, CDR1 SQVTM and CDR2 ANQGSEA. The CDR3 loop spans 10 amino acids.

Only one count was recorded for this clonotype. The conserved closing phenylalanine or tryptophan is absent in this CDR3, likely reflecting a read error. V gene TRBV18 combines with J gene TRBJ2-1; D is unresolved. Germline V gene lookup returns CDR1 KGHSH and CDR2 LQKENI. The germline V and J ends were trimmed by 1 base and 1 base, with 8 bases remaining between them. CDR3 size: 15 residues. The CDR3 DNA reads TGTGCCAGCTCACCACGAGGCAATTCCTACAATGAGCAGTTCTGC. Amino acid sequence: CASSPRGNSYNEQFC.

Note on this clonotype: This may be a read error, as it is one base from a much larger clone. This sequence joins TRBV6-2 or TRBV6-3 and TRBJ2-5; D is uncertain. Trimming shortened V by 5 bases and J by 11 bases, and 12 bases separated the two germline ends. The CDR3 is made up of 11 amino acids. Looked up from germline, CDR1 is MNHEY and CDR2 is SVGEGT. The CDR3 here is CASSPLSEQYF. The CDR3, as DNA: TGTGCCAGCAGTCCTCTGAGTGAGCAGTACTTC.

This chain connects TRBV4-1 to TRBJ2-7; D perhaps matches TRBD1 (6 bases). CDR1 MGHRA and CDR2 YSYEKL come from the germline V gene. V was pared by 1 base and J by 6 bases, with 16 bases between. The CDR3 length is 15 residues. CDR3 sequence: CASSQAQGSTSEQYF. DNA of the CDR3: TGCGCCAGCAGCCAAGCACAGGGTTCCACCAGCGAGCAGTACTTC.

As concerns this clonotype: The junction departs from germline at one end; a sequencing error may be responsible. The gene calls are TRBV6-1 and TRBJ2-5, with 15 bases that match TRBD2. The germline V gene encodes CDR1 MNHNS and CDR2 SASEGT. The CDR3 has 17 residues. The CDR3 DNA follows: TGTGCCAGCAGAGTTCGGGGACTAGCGGGGGGCCAAGAGACCCAGCACTTC. This translates into CASRVRGLAGGQETQHF.

The chain employs TRBV20-1 and TRBJ2-3, with 7 bases matching TRBD2. The CDR3 covers 15 residues. J was trimmed by 6 bases and V by 6 bases; bases with no gene match: 15. CDR1 is DFQATT and CDR2 is SNEGSKA in the germline V gene (reference sequence). The CDR3 here is CSAAGRGGRVDTQYF. The CDR3 nucleotides read TGCAGTGCCGCCGGAAGAGGCGGGAGAGTGGATACGCAGTATTTT.

The chain carries TRBV4-2 and TRBJ2-7, with D possibly TRBD2 on 6 matching bases. V lost 4 bases and J 0 bases, leaving 13 bases between the germline ends. CDR1 is LGHNA and CDR2 is YNFKEQ in the germline V gene. The CDR3 loop spans 15 amino acids. The CDR3 loop is CASSPGRDPSYEQYF. CDR3 sequence (DNA): TGTGCCAGCAGCCCCGGGCGGGATCCCTCCTACGAGCAGTACTTC.

This clonotype was detected ten times or more. The gene calls are TRBV20-1 and TRBJ2-5; tentative D call: TRBD1 (5 bases). CDR3 length: 13 amino acids. The V and J ends lost 5 bases and 0 bases respectively, with 10 bases between them. Germline CDR1 reads DFQATT; CDR2 reads SNEGSKA (reference sequence). The CDR3 sequence is CSAYHRYQETQYF. In nucleotides, the CDR3 is TGCAGTGCTTATCACAGGTACCAAGAGACCCAGTACTTC.